A selection of T cell receptor beta chains follows, all from one sample in a study of cytomegalovirus exposure and HLA in healthy donors. Assay used: immunoSEQ multiplex PCR; TCRdb lists only in-frame clones, some missing. The profile shows tens of thousands of clones, 95% to 98% of them singletons. Sequencing was done on a sample of PBMCs. Every receptor here comes from a woman younger than 35 in good health and CMV-seropositive. CDR3s include the opening cysteine and the closing phenylalanine or tryptophan.

TRBV5-1	13	TRBJ1-2	CASSFGGDYGYTF
TRBV2	17	TRBJ2-2	CASSERGKRVSTGELFF
TRBV6-6	14	TRBJ2-1	CASSYVKGVGEQFF
TRBV25-1	13	TRBJ2-2	CASSIGTRGELFF
TRBV13	15	TRBJ1-1	CASSPRPGAGTEAFF
TRBV6-5	16	TRBJ2-2	CASSFPPGLRAGELFF
TRBV9	14	TRBJ1-1	CASSVTGGASEAFF
TRBV4-1	14	TRBJ1-1	CASSARGGFTEAFF
TRBV10-3	13	TRBJ2-5	CAISDNPEETQYF
TRBV10-1	13	TRBJ1-2	CASSENKNYGYTF
TRBV28	16	TRBJ2-3	CASSPIESGSTDTQYF
TRBV6-5	14	TRBJ2-7	CASSFRDSRYEQYF
TRBV2	18	TRBJ2-7	CASSDVLPRQGRVYEQYF
TRBV7-9	16	TRBJ1-1	CASSGQGGGMNTEAFF
TRBV10-2	14	TRBJ2-5	CASSLAGGVETQYF
TRBV4-1	15	TRBJ1-1	CASIKGEGVRTEAFF
TRBV7-8	15	TRBJ1-1	CASSLDGVRGTEAFF